One and the same sample provided the 18 T cell receptor beta chains below, sequenced in a study of PD-1 blockade in classical Hodgkin lymphoma. Brentuximab vedotin exposure varied among the patients, all of whom had relapsed after autologous stem cell transplantation. TCRdb's table, derived via immunoSEQ multiplex PCR, lists solely in-frame clones and lacks some. Among nearly 100,000 clones, roughly 83% were seen once, and the ten largest hold over 9%. This specimen consisted of peripheral blood mononuclear cells (PBMCs), obtained at baseline. These TCRs come from a human donor with classical Hodgkin lymphoma.

The rearrangement uses TRBV19 and TRBJ2-7, with D perhaps matching TRBD1 or TRBD2 (6 bases each). The germline gives CDR1 LNHDA, CDR2 SQIVND (reference sequence). Deletions cut 3 bases from V and 2 bases from J, with 14 bases between. The length of the CDR3 is 15 residues. The CDR3 sequence: CASSIGGTYTYEQYF. CDR3 coding DNA: TGTGCCAGTAGTATCGGCGGGACATATACCTACGAGCAGTACTTC.

V usage is TRBV5-4 and J usage is TRBJ2-3; 10 nucleotides align to TRBD1. Germline V gene lookup returns CDR1 SGHNT and CDR2 YYREEE (reference sequence). Trimming took 4 bases from V and 2 from J; bases not matched to a gene: 10. The CDR3 is 17 residues long. CDR3 in amino acids: CASSPAPGQGSTDTQYF. For the CDR3, the DNA is TGTGCCAGCAGCCCGGCCCCGGGACAGGGGTCCACAGATACGCAGTATTTT.

The chain has TRBV14 and TRBJ2-5, with 10 bases matching TRBD1. Trimming at V came to 5 bases and at J to 4 bases, leaving 1 base not matched to a gene. CDR1 is SGHDN and CDR2 is FVKESK in the germline V gene. The CDR3 is 13 amino acids. CDR3 in amino acids: CASSGQGGETQYF. CDR3 DNA sequence: TGTGCCAGCAGCGGACAGGGGGGAGAGACCCAGTACTTC.

The J gene is TRBJ2-1, the V gene TRBV10-3; D might be TRBD2 (5 bases). Germline-derived CDR1 and CDR2 are ENHRY and SYGVKD. V lost 4 bases and J 7 bases, leaving 8 bases between the germline ends. The CDR3 contains 12 residues. The CDR3 reads CAISGTGNEQFF. The CDR3 DNA follows: TGTGCCATCAGTGGGACTGGAAATGAGCAGTTCTTC.

The chain combines TRBV14 with TRBJ1-3; weak D call: TRBD1 (6 bases). The CDR3 is 15 residues long. V lost 1 base to trimming and J lost 0 bases, with 7 bases between them. Germline V gene data show CDR1 as SGHDN and CDR2 as FVKESK. The CDR3 region has the DNA TGTGCCAGCAGCCAAGGGGGGCCCTCTGGAAACACCATATATTTT. Translating gives CASSQGGPSGNTIYF.

This sequence joins TRBV14 and TRBJ2-2; D possibly matches TRBD1 or TRBD2 (6 bases each). The V and J ends lost 4 bases and 4 bases respectively, with 25 bases between them. This CDR3 comprises 19 residues. Germline lookup yields CDR1 SGHDN and CDR2 FVKESK. For the CDR3, the DNA is TGTGCCAGCAGCCTCCTCCCGGGGGCGCTAGCAGCGGCCACCGGGGAGCTGTTTTTT. This encodes CASSLLPGALAAATGELFF.

J is TRBJ2-3 and V is TRBV29-1, with 7 positions matching TRBD2. Germline CDR1 reads SQVTM; CDR2 reads ANQGSEA. With V trimmed by 6 bases and J by 3 bases, 12 bases remained unmatched. This CDR3 region has 15 residues. Here the CDR3 DNA reads TGCAGCGTGAGGACTGGCGGGAGTAGGACAGATACGCAGTATTTT. This gives the protein CSVRTGGSRTDTQYF.

This clone appeared a few times. V gene TRBV7-9 combines with J gene TRBJ2-7, with D possibly TRBD1 on 6 matching bases. This CDR3 comprises 12 residues. V was pared by 5 bases and J by 6 bases, with 11 bases between. The germline CDR1 and CDR2 sequences are SEHNR and FQNEAQ (reference sequence). The chain's CDR3 is CASSPQGGEQYF. CDR3 in DNA: TGTGCCAGCAGCCCACAGGGTGGCGAGCAGTACTTC.

CDR3 region: CASSPTQGAGSSNQPQHF. The CDR3, as DNA: TGTGCCAGCAGCCCTACACAGGGGGCAGGTAGTAGCAATCAGCCCCAGCATTTT. V and J are TRBV7-8 and TRBJ1-5; 9 bases match TRBD1. The CDR3 extends over 18 amino acids. In germline, CDR1 is SGHVS, CDR2 FQNEAQ. The V gene end was trimmed by 5 bases and the J gene end by 0 bases; junction bases not matched to a gene: 11. Together with reference TRBV7-8 and TRBJ1-5, the CDR3 gives the full variable domain: GAGVSQSPRYKVAKRGQDVALRCDPISGHVSLFWYQQALGQGPEFLTYFQNEAQLDKSGLPSDRFFAERPEGSVSTLKIQRTQQEDSAVYLCASSPTQGAGSSNQPQHFGDGTRLSIL.

This clone appeared a few times. The chain is built from TRBV21-1 and TRBJ2-5; the listed D gene, TRBD2, was not tested against the DNA. TRBV21-1 is deemed a pseudogene. The CDR3 spans 18 residues. As DNA, the CDR3 is TGTGCCAGCAGCATCAAACGGGGACCGGGGGTTCCCCAAGAGACCCAGTACTTC. Its protein is CASSIKRGPGVPQETQYF.

V usage is TRBV5-4 and J usage is TRBJ2-2; 11 bases align to TRBD2. Per germline, CDR1 SGHNT and CDR2 YYREEE (reference sequence). This CDR3 contains 17 residues. Losses at the gene ends were 5 bases for V and 3 bases for J; bases not matched to a gene: 9. CDR3 amino acids: CASSSRSGRGDTGELFF. The CDR3 DNA reads as TGTGCCAGCAGTTCACGTAGCGGGAGGGGGGACACCGGGGAGCTGTTTTTT.

This clone was seen a few times. The chain links TRBV5-8 to TRBJ2-7, with 9 bases identical to TRBD2. Trimming took 2 bases from V and 1 from J; bases not matched to a gene: 4. CDR1 is SGHTS, CDR2 YDEGEE, per germline. This CDR3 is 15 amino acids long. CDR3 bases: TGTGCCAGCAGCTTACCTAGCGGGAATTCCTACGAGCAGTACTTC. It encodes CASSLPSGNSYEQYF.

The count of this clone is one. J is TRBJ1-3 and V is TRBV7-8; D not certain. V lost 0 bases and J 3 bases, leaving 12 bases between the germline ends. The CDR3 is made up of 16 amino acids. Germline V gene data show CDR1 as SGHVS and CDR2 as FQNEAQ. CDR3 in amino acids: CASSLAPVLGGNTIYF. CDR3 DNA sequence: TGTGCCAGCAGCTTAGCGCCGGTCCTCGGTGGAAACACCATATATTTT.

V and J are TRBV6-1 and TRBJ1-1, with D perhaps TRBD1 (5 bases). Trimming cost V 7 bases and J 1 base, with 13 bases left between them. The CDR3 sequence is 14 residues long. Looked up from germline, CDR1 is MNHNS and CDR2 is SASEGT. CDR3 region: CASTTGTTNTEAFF. As DNA, the CDR3 is TGTGCCAGCACTACCGGGACGACGAACACTGAAGCTTTCTTT.

The genes are TRBV7-2 and TRBJ2-7; no clear D. There are 13 residues in the CDR3. CDR1 is SGHTA, CDR2 FQGNSA, per germline. The germline V and J ends were trimmed by 2 bases and 4 bases, with 9 bases remaining between them. DNA for the CDR3: TGTGCCAGCAGCTTAACACTCGGGTACGAGCAGTACTTC. Residues: CASSLTLGYEQYF.

CDR3 sequence reads: CASSQGTVQETQYF. The CDR3 DNA reads as TGTGCCAGCAGCCAAGGGACAGTCCAAGAGACCCAGTACTTC. The chain recombines TRBV7-6 with TRBJ2-5; 7 nucleotides agree with TRBD1. The V segment lost 5 bases and the J segment 1 base; nucleotides outside the gene matches: 4. This CDR3 is built from 14 residues. Germline assignment: CDR1 SGHVS and CDR2 FNYEAQ.

This clone was detected only a few times. The rearrangement links TRBV9 to TRBJ1-4; D ambiguous. CDR1 and CDR2 from the germline V gene are SGDLS and YYNGEE. This CDR3 is 15 amino acids long. The V end lost 0 bases, the J end lost 8 bases, and 14 bases lay between the germline ends. The CDR3 spells CASSVAVGVGEKLFF. As DNA, the CDR3 is TGTGCCAGCAGCGTAGCTGTGGGAGTGGGGGAAAAACTGTTTTTT.

V usage is TRBV6-1 and J usage is TRBJ2-1; D is unresolved. V lost 2 bases to trimming and J lost 0 bases, with 11 bases between them. Per germline, CDR1 MNHNS and CDR2 SASEGT. CDR3 length equals 16 residues. As DNA, the CDR3 is TGTGCCAGCAGTGAAAATGGGATAAACTCCTACAATGAGCAGTTCTTC. This encodes CASSENGINSYNEQFF.